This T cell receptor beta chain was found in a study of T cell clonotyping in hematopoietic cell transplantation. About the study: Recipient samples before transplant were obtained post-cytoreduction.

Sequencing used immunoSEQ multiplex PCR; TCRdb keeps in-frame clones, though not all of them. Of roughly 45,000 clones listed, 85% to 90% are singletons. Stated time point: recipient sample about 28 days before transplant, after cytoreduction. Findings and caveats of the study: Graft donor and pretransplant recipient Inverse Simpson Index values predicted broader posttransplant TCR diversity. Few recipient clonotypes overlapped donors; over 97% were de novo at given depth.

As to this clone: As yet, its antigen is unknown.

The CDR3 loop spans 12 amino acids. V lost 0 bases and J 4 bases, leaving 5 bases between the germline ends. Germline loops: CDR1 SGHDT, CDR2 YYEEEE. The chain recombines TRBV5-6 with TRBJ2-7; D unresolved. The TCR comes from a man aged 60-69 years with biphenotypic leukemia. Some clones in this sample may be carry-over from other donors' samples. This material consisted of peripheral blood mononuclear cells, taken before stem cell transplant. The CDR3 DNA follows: TGTGCCAGCAGCTTGGTAGGTTACGAGCAGTACTTC. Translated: CASSLVGYEQYF.